These 22 T cell receptor beta chains were sequenced from one sample in a study of T cell responses to AZD1222 COVID-19 vaccine. The method was immunoSEQ multiplex PCR; TCRdb's version includes in-frame clones alone and lacks a portion of them. Of around 170,000 clones in the sample, roughly 88% were seen once. Sequencing used peripheral blood, obtained 28 days after the second AZD1222 dose. These receptor sequences come from an adult who received the AZD1222 COVID-19 vaccine.

The rearrangement joins TRBV3-1 (or the pseudogene TRBV3-2) to TRBJ2-3; a possible D gene is TRBD2 (5 bases). There are 14 residues in the CDR3. Germline V gene data show CDR1 as LGHDT and CDR2 as YNNKEL (reference sequence). Trimming took off 0 bases at V and 3 bases at J, with 7 bases between the two ends. The CDR3 loop reads CASSQERRTDTQYF. The DNA for the CDR3 is TGTGCCAGCAGCCAAGAGAGGAGGACAGATACGCAGTATTTT.

The rearrangement joins TRBV15 to TRBJ1-2; D may be TRBD1 (5 bases). Germline V gene data show CDR1 as LNHNV and CDR2 as YYDKDF (reference sequence). Deletions cut 0 bases from V and 2 bases from J, with 13 bases between. The CDR3 totals 16 residues. The CDR3 DNA is TGTGCCACCAGCAGAGATCGGGGCGGTGGGAACTATGGCTACACCTTC. It yields the protein CATSRDRGGGNYGYTF. Full variable domain (missing parts from reference TRBV15 and TRBJ1-2): DAMVIQNPRYQVTQFGKPVTLSCSQTLNHNVMYWYQQKSSQAPKLLFHYYDKDFNNEADTPDNFQSRRPNTSFCFLDIRSPGLGDTAMYLCATSRDRGGGNYGYTFGSGTRLTVV.

The chain links TRBV12-3 or TRBV12-4 to TRBJ1-1; TRBD1 matches 7 bases. V was pared by 10 bases and J by 2 bases, with 7 bases of the junction left unmatched. This CDR3 spans 13 amino acids. CDR3: CATKQGLNTEAFF. DNA for the CDR3: TGTGCCACAAAACAGGGGCTAAACACTGAAGCTTTCTTT.

The V and J genes are TRBV5-4 and TRBJ1-2; TRBD1 matches at 8 bases. The CDR3 is made up of 14 amino acids. The V and J ends lost 4 bases and 3 bases, in that order; junction bases with no gene match: 5. The germline V gene encodes CDR1 SGHNT and CDR2 YYREEE (reference sequence). The CDR3 spells CASSQGQVDYGYTF. The CDR3 region has the DNA TGTGCCAGCAGCCAGGGACAGGTGGACTATGGCTACACCTTC.

CDR3 amino acids: CASSLVALNTEAFF. The CDR3 DNA is TGTGCCAGCAGCTTAGTCGCCTTGAACACTGAAGCTTTCTTT. The rearrangement links TRBV7-9 to TRBJ1-1; D not certain. This CDR3 comprises 14 residues. The V and J ends lost 1 base and 0 bases respectively, with 6 bases between them. CDR1 is SEHNR and CDR2 is FQNEAQ in the germline V gene (reference sequence). Using reference TRBV7-9 and TRBJ1-1 for the parts outside the CDR3, the full variable domain is DTGVSQNPRHKITKRGQNVTFRCDPISEHNRLYWYRQTLGQGPEFLTYFQNEAQLEKSRLLSDRFSAERPKGSFSTLEIQRTEQGDSAMYLCASSLVALNTEAFFGQGTRLTVV.

The chain carries TRBV4-3 and TRBJ1-4; TRBD1 might be the D (5 bases). V shed 1 base and J shed 8 bases, with 11 bases lying between them. This CDR3 is built from 14 residues. CDR1 is LGHNA, CDR2 YSLEER, per germline. CDR3: CASSQGPGREKLFF. The CDR3 nucleotides read TGCGCCAGCAGCCAAGGGCCAGGGCGAGAAAAACTGTTTTTT.

The V call is TRBV19, the J call TRBJ2-3; no definite D call. The V and J ends lost 3 bases and 0 bases respectively, with 10 bases between them. The CDR3 consists of 15 residues. Germline V gives CDR1 LNHDA, CDR2 SQIVND (reference sequence). The CDR3 DNA reads TGTGCCAGTAGTATTAGGATGTCTAGCACAGATACGCAGTATTTT. It translates to CASSIRMSSTDTQYF.

The table lists this clone with a few counts. In DNA, the CDR3 is TGTGCCAGCACTTCGATGGGGGGGCGGAGTGGCTACACCTTC. Residues: CASTSMGGRSGYTF. This sequence joins TRBV6-5 and TRBJ1-2, with D perhaps TRBD1 (6 bases). V lost 7 bases and J 7 bases, leaving 19 bases between the germline ends. The CDR3 is made up of 14 amino acids. Germline V gene lookup returns CDR1 MNHEY and CDR2 SVGAGI.

The V gene is TRBV6-1, the J gene TRBJ2-1; D ambiguous. The V and J ends lost 1 base and 8 bases respectively, with 12 bases between them. The length of the CDR3 is 14 residues. Germline V gives CDR1 MNHNS, CDR2 SASEGT. Written as DNA, the CDR3 is TGTGCCAGCAGTGAAGTTGAGGCGTGGGATGAGCAGTTCTTC. Translating gives CASSEVEAWDEQFF.

The V call is TRBV19, the J call TRBJ2-6; no reliable D call. V shed 4 bases and J shed 2 bases, with 3 bases lying between them. The CDR3 has 13 residues. The germline CDR1 and CDR2 sequences are LNHDA and SQIVND (reference sequence). CDR3 DNA sequence: TGTGCCAGTAGTACGACTGGGGCCAACGTCCTGACTTTC. Translated: CASSTTGANVLTF.

Points on this clone: Other DNA sequences of this sample code for an identical CDR3. The chain links TRBV7-3 to TRBJ2-3, with 7 bases lining up with TRBD2. Trimming at V came to 3 bases and at J to 1 base, leaving 1 base not matched to a gene. The CDR3 runs 14 residues. Germline V gene data show CDR1 as SGHTA and CDR2 as FQGTGA. The CDR3 spells CASSLSGGTDTQYF. CDR3 bases: TGTGCCAGCAGCTTGAGCGGGGGCACAGATACGCAGTATTTT.

The gene calls are TRBV30 and TRBJ1-4; D might be TRBD1 (6 bases). V shed 1 base and J shed 0 bases, with 24 bases lying between them. The V gene's germline CDR1 is GTSNPN and CDR2 SVGIG (reference sequence). CDR3 length: 20 residues. The CDR3 spells CAWSAFRGDFSLATNEKLFF. In nucleotides, the CDR3 is TGTGCCTGGAGTGCCTTCAGGGGAGATTTCTCCCTGGCAACTAATGAAAAACTGTTTTTT.

The genes are TRBV7-3 and TRBJ2-5, with D possibly called TRBD1 or TRBD2 (5 bases each). V lost 6 bases and J 2 bases, leaving 10 bases between the germline ends. The CDR3 has 13 residues. Germline V gives CDR1 SGHTA, CDR2 FQGTGA. The CDR3 here is CASSRDGQETQYF. CDR3 nucleotides: TGTGCCAGCAGTCGGGACGGTCAAGAGACCCAGTACTTC.

This sequence joins TRBV3-1 (or the pseudogene TRBV3-2) and TRBJ1-2; D may be TRBD1 (5 bases). Trimming removed 0 bases at V and 8 bases at J, with 7 bases between. CDR1 and CDR2 from the germline V gene are LGHDT and YNNKEL (reference sequence). This CDR3 is built from 12 residues. CDR3 in amino acids: CASSQDSGGYTF. The CDR3 DNA is TGTGCCAGCAGCCAAGATTCAGGGGGCTACACCTTC.

V is TRBV7-2 and J is TRBJ1-3; TRBD1 is a possible D gene (6 bases). V was cut by 3 bases and J by 6 bases, with 18 bases left in between. Germline V gene sequence: CDR1 SGHTA, CDR2 FQGNSA. The CDR3 consists of 16 residues. CDR3 sequence (DNA): TGTGCCAGCAGCTTTGGGGGCGCACCCTCCGAAAACACCATATATTTT. Protein product: CASSFGGAPSENTIYF.

This chain uses TRBV2 with TRBJ1-2; TRBD1 might be the D (6 bases). Germline V CDR1 and CDR2: SNHLY, FYNNEI. The CDR3 is made up of 12 amino acids. V dropped 4 bases and J dropped 9 bases, with 12 bases sitting between them. The CDR3 region is CASSADRMSYTF. The CDR3 DNA reads as TGTGCCAGCAGTGCCGACAGGATGAGCTACACCTTC.

The chain carries TRBV19 and TRBJ2-7; 8 bases align to TRBD2. CDR1 LNHDA and CDR2 SQIVND come from the germline V gene (reference sequence). With V trimmed by 0 bases and J by 4 bases, 5 bases remained unmatched. The length of the CDR3 is 15 residues. The CDR3 region has the DNA TGTGCCAGTAGTATAGAAGGAGCGGGGGAGTACGAGCAGTACTTC. Its protein is CASSIEGAGEYEQYF.

The chain employs TRBV19 and TRBJ2-7; 8 positions agree with TRBD1. Germline V gene sequence: CDR1 LNHDA, CDR2 SQIVND (reference sequence). Germline trimming cut 1 base from V and 3 bases from J; bases unmatched to any gene: 5. The CDR3 contains 15 residues. CDR3 region: CASSIGQGARYEQYF. The CDR3 DNA reads TGTGCCAGTAGTATAGGCCAGGGGGCGCGCTACGAGCAGTACTTC.

The gene calls are TRBV9 and TRBJ2-2; 9 bases line up with TRBD2. This CDR3 comprises 15 residues. Trimming removed 2 bases from V and 9 bases from J; junction bases left unmatched: 8. Germline V gene data show CDR1 as SGDLS and CDR2 as YYNGEE. CDR3 in DNA: TGTGCCAGCAGCGTCGGCGGGGGGGAATCCCGGGAGCTGTTTTTT. It is translated as CASSVGGGESRELFF.

The chain carries TRBV5-4 and TRBJ2-5, with D perhaps TRBD1 or TRBD2 (5 bases each). CDR3 length: 14 amino acids. Trimming cost V 4 bases and J 5 bases, with 15 bases left between them. Germline values: CDR1 SGHNT, CDR2 YYREEE (reference sequence). This CDR3 is CASSQQVGVETQYF. CDR3 in DNA: TGTGCCAGCAGCCAACAGGTGGGGGTGGAGACCCAGTACTTC. The full variable domain, rest sourced from reference TRBV5-4 and TRBJ2-5, is ETGVTQSPTHLIKTRGQQVTLRCSSQSGHNTVSWYQQALGQGPQFIFQYYREEENGRGNFPPRFSGLQFPNYSSELNVNALELDDSALYLCASSQQVGVETQYFGPGTRLLVL.

This clone was seen once. The gene calls are TRBV6-2 or TRBV6-3 and TRBJ1-1; D is unresolved. This CDR3 spans 16 amino acids. Germline V gene data show CDR1 as MNHEY and CDR2 as SVGEGT. The V end lost 4 bases, the J end lost 5 bases, and 20 bases lay between the germline ends. The CDR3 region has the DNA TGTGCCAGCAGTTTCTCCTCCCGCGGACGTTCGACTGAAGCTTTCTTT. This sequence encodes CASSFSSRGRSTEAFF.

The chain is built from TRBV3-1 (or the pseudogene TRBV3-2) and TRBJ2-5; D uncertain. V was trimmed by 0 bases and J by 5 bases, leaving 4 bases between them. Germline V gives CDR1 LGHDT, CDR2 YNNKEL (reference sequence). This CDR3 comprises 12 residues. CDR3 loop: CASSQDMETQYF. The CDR3 DNA reads as TGTGCCAGCAGCCAAGATATGGAGACCCAGTACTTC.